Here is one TCR beta chain with its context. The sample originates from a study of blood T cell repertoires in COVID-19. Study context: Donors in the United States, Italy and Spain gave samples during acute or convalescent COVID-19. The cDNA or gDNA used as material had been derived from T cells, B-cell-depleted T cells, or PBMCs.

Germline V lookup: CDR1 SGHTA, CDR2 FQGTGA. V dropped 2 bases and J dropped 2; count of bases not matched to a gene: 3. This CDR3 is 16 amino acids long. In the original processing: Nucleated cell counts were estimated from reference gene primer amplification. Measured with immunoSEQ multiplex PCR; TCRdb has only the in-frame clones, and not every one. V, J and clone size are those of that table, while D and trimming were read from the DNA. The data show under 65,000 clones, 90% to 95% seen once. What was sequenced was peripheral blood. This clonotype was sampled from a human donor in a cohort sampled during active COVID-19. The chain combines TRBV7-3 with TRBJ2-5, with 12 bases lining up with TRBD2. The CDR3 loop is CASSLWGLAGQETQYF. Here the CDR3 DNA reads TGTGCCAGCAGCTTATGGGGACTAGCGGGTCAAGAGACCCAGTACTTC.